The 13 T cell receptor beta chains listed next were all sequenced from one sample in a study of OX40 agonist ivuxolimab in advanced cancers. The protocol was immunoSEQ multiplex PCR, while the TCRdb copy is restricted to in-frame clones and leaves out a portion. Counted here are some 70,000 clones, approximately 90% occurring once; the ten biggest clones make up approximately 2.2%. Sequenced material: CD4+ or CD8+ T cells sorted from blood, taken in a trial of the OX40 agonist ivuxolimab. These receptors all come from an adult with an advanced solid tumor such as melanoma, head and neck, liver or kidney cancer.

The V gene is TRBV5-1, the J gene TRBJ2-7, with D maybe TRBD1 (6 bases). The CDR3 spans 16 residues. V was shortened by 0 bases and J by 5 bases, with 18 bases between the two germline ends. Germline-derived CDR1 and CDR2 are SGHRS and YFSETQ. The CDR3 protein is CASSLGTGIRLHEQYF. The CDR3 DNA sequence: TGCGCCAGCAGCTTGGGAACAGGGATCCGGCTCCACGAGCAGTACTTC.

The chain carries TRBV28 and TRBJ2-3, with D perhaps matching TRBD2 (6 bases). Deletions cut 6 bases from V and 7 bases from J, with 11 bases between. The CDR3 contains 12 residues. Germline V gene data show CDR1 as MDHEN and CDR2 as SYDVKM. CDR3 sequence (DNA): TGTGCCAGCAGCCAGGGACTCTATACGCAGTATTTT. It specifies CASSQGLYTQYF.

This clone has more than one count but fewer than ten. The chain uses TRBV5-6 and TRBJ1-2; TRBD1 might be the D (5 bases). Germline V gives CDR1 SGHDT, CDR2 YYEEEE. The CDR3 loop spans 14 amino acids. The V end lost 3 bases, the J end lost 6 bases, and 15 bases lay between the germline ends. CDR3 region: CASSSKFRGHGYTF. As DNA, the CDR3 is TGTGCCAGCAGCTCTAAATTTAGGGGCCATGGCTACACCTTC.

This clone was observed once. The chain carries TRBV10-1 and TRBJ2-7; 9 bases match TRBD1. There are 15 residues in the CDR3. V dropped 2 bases and J dropped 4; count of bases not matched to a gene: 6. Looked up from germline, CDR1 is WNHNN and CDR2 is SYGVQD (reference sequence). CDR3 bases: TGCGCCAGCAGTGAGATCGGACAGGGGTTTTACGAGCAGTACTTC. It translates to CASSEIGQGFYEQYF.

The chain combines TRBV11-3 with TRBJ2-1; 10 bases match TRBD2. V was clipped by 5 bases and J by 12 bases; unmatched bases: 7. Germline V lookup: CDR1 SGHNT, CDR2 YENEEA. CDR3 length: 13 residues. The chain's CDR3 is CASSGTPSGRQFF. CDR3 in DNA: TGTGCCAGCAGCGGAACTCCTAGCGGGAGGCAGTTCTTC.

Turning to this clone: A read error may produce the germline difference seen at one junction end. The chain recombines TRBV5-1 with TRBJ2-7; 11 positions match TRBD1. Germline-derived CDR1 and CDR2 are SGHRS and YFSETQ. The CDR3 is 12 residues long. The CDR3 spells CASSLDRGRQYF. The CDR3 bases are TGTGCCAGCAGCTTGGACAGGGGGCGGCAGTACTTC.

The CDR3 DNA reads TGTGCCAGCAGCTTATTCACAGGGGATTCACCCCTCCACTTT. Translated: CASSLFTGDSPLHF. This chain joins TRBV7-3 and TRBJ1-6; 7 bases fit TRBD1. Per germline, CDR1 SGHTA and CDR2 FQGTGA. The CDR3 consists of 14 residues. V was clipped by 2 bases and J by 8 bases; unmatched bases: 3.

V usage is TRBV6-1 and J usage is TRBJ1-2, with D maybe TRBD1 (5 bases). CDR1 is MNHNS and CDR2 is SASEGT in the germline V gene. The CDR3 runs 14 residues. Between the trimmed V and J ends, which lost 5 bases and 0 bases, there was a span of 10 bases. DNA for the CDR3: TGTGCCAGCAGTAGGGACGGAGCTAACTATGGCTACACCTTC. Residues: CASSRDGANYGYTF.

The chain couples TRBV7-2 to TRBJ2-7; D is ambiguous. The CDR3 has 15 residues. Germline loops: CDR1 SGHTA, CDR2 FQGNSA. The V and J ends lost 3 bases and 0 bases respectively, with 12 bases between them. The CDR3 here is CASSFESRSSYEQYF. CDR3 sequence (DNA): TGTGCCAGCAGCTTCGAGTCGAGGAGCTCCTACGAGCAGTACTTC.

This clone was observed a single time. DNA for the CDR3: TGTGCCAGCAGCGCAGCGGGACTAGCGGGGCAAGAGACCCAGTACTTC. The encoded protein is CASSAAGLAGQETQYF. The chain carries TRBV9 and TRBJ2-5; 13 nucleotides align to TRBD2. Unmatched junction bases numbered 4, after V lost 3 bases and J lost 2 bases. The CDR3 has 16 amino acids. From germline, CDR1 is SGDLS and CDR2 YYNGEE.

This chain links TRBV9 with TRBJ1-3, with D possibly TRBD1 on 5 matching bases. The ends were cut back, 3 bases at V and 10 bases at J, with 20 bases in the middle. Germline CDR1 reads SGDLS; CDR2 reads YYNGEE. This CDR3 is 15 amino acids long. The CDR3, as DNA: TGTGCCAGCAGCGGTGGTGGGACCGTCGGAGGGACCATATATTTT. Protein sequence: CASSGGGTVGGTIYF. The whole variable domain, remainder taken from reference TRBV9 and TRBJ1-3, is DSGVTQTPKHLITATGQRVTLRCSPRSGDLSVYWYQQSLDQGLQFLIQYYNGEERAKGNILERFSAQQFPDLHSELNLSSLELGDSALYFCASSGGGTVGGTIYFGEGSWLTVV.

This rearrangement joins TRBV11-3 to TRBJ2-7; D is unresolved. Germline CDR1 reads SGHNT; CDR2 reads YENEEA. There are 13 residues in the CDR3. The V end was cut by 1 base, the J end by 2 bases, with 6 bases between. The CDR3 sequence is CASSLVVPYEQYF. The CDR3 DNA reads TGTGCCAGCAGCTTAGTGGTCCCCTACGAGCAGTACTTC. The variable domain in full, completed from reference TRBV11-3 and TRBJ2-7, reads EAGVVQSPRYKIIEKKQPVAFWCNPISGHNTLYWYLQNLGQGPELLIRYENEEAVDDSQLPKDRFSAERLKGVDSTLKIQPAELGDSAVYLCASSLVVPYEQYFGPGTRLTVT.

The chain has TRBV19 and TRBJ2-5; D may match TRBD1 or TRBD2 (5 bases each). V dropped 5 bases and J dropped 7 bases, with 14 bases sitting between them. The CDR3 loop spans 13 amino acids. Germline CDR1 reads LNHDA; CDR2 reads SQIVND (reference sequence). CDR3 amino acids: CASSQGRLGTQYF. As DNA, the CDR3 is TGTGCCAGTAGTCAGGGACGTCTAGGGACCCAGTACTTC.